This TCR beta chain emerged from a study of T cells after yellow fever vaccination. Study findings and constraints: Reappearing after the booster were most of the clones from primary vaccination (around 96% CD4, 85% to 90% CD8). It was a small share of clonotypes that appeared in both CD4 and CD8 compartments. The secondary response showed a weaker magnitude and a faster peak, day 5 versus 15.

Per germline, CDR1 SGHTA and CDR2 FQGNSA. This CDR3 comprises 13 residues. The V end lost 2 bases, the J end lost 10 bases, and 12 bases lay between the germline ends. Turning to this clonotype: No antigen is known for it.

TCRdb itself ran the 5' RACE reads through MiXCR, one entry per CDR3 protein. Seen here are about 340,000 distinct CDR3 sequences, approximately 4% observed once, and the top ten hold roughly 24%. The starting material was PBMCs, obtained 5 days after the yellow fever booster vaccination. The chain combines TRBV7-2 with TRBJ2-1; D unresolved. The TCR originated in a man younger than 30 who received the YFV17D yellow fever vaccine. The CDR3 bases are TGTGCCAGCAGCTTAAGCCGTGGCGGCGAGCAGTTCTTC. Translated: CASSLSRGGEQFF. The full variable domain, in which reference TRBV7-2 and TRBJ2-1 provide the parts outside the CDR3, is GAGVSQSPSNKVTEKGKDVELRCDPISGHTALYWYRQSLGQGLEFLIYFQGNSAPDKSGLPSDRFSAERTGGSVSTLTIQRTQQEDSAVYLCASSLSRGGEQFFGPGTRLTVL.